This T cell receptor (beta chain) was recorded in a study of shared clonotypes between healthy human individuals. Study-wide results and limits: Sampling covered blood only; tissue repertoires likely differ. Relative to clonotypes present in all four donors, those not shared had lower generation probabilities.

Trimming at V came to 5 bases and at J to 4 bases, leaving 9 bases not matched to a gene. In germline, CDR1 is MDHEN, CDR2 SYDVKM. The CDR3 is made up of 15 amino acids. The genomic DNA of each subset was split evenly across several immunoSEQ plates. Sorted subsets were amplified in replicate PCRs using about 200 ng DNA, about 30,000 T cell genomes. Assay: immunoSEQ multiplex PCR; the TCRdb copy retains only in-frame clones and omits some. Among hundreds of thousands of clones listed, about 90% were seen once. Points on this clone: Its specificity is unknown.

Terminally differentiated effector memory CD45RA+ cells were excluded by CCR7 positive selection of CD45RO-negative cells. This TCR was recovered from a young man in good health. Sequencing input: naive CD8+ T cells sorted from blood. This sequence joins TRBV28 and TRBJ2-3; 7 bases align to TRBD1. The DNA of the CDR3 is TGTGCCAGCAGTGGGGGACAGAACAGCCCAGATACGCAGTATTTT. Translated, it gives CASSGGQNSPDTQYF. Full variable domain (outside the CDR3, taken from reference TRBV28 and TRBJ2-3): DVKVTQSSRYLVKRTGEKVFLECVQDMDHENMFWYRQDPGLGLRLIYFSYDVKMKEKGDIPEGYSVSREKKERFSLILESASTNQTSMYLCASSGGQNSPDTQYFGPGTRLTVL.